The clone carrying this T cell receptor beta chain was picked up a small number of times. The antigen is undetermined. The record originates from a study of beta chain features in type 1 diabetes. As for the study in general: Age and gender were similar between patients and healthy donors, as were cell yields.

The investigators reverse transcribed all of the isolated RNA, so they sequenced expressed TCRB transcripts. Assay used: immunoSEQ multiplex PCR; TCRdb lists only in-frame clones, some missing. The sample has roughly 500,000 clones, roughly 31% seen once. Study observations and caveats: The study found that naive, central memory and Treg TCRB repertoires appeared more similar in patients than in healthy donors. VDJ junctions in type 1 diabetes patients carried more deletions and fewer insertions.

This CDR3 is 12 amino acids long. Germline V gene lookup returns CDR1 GTSNPN and CDR2 SVGIG (reference sequence). V lost 0 bases and J lost 12, with 11 bases in between. Sequencing used naive CD4+ T cells from blood. The V gene is TRBV30, the J gene TRBJ2-2, with D possibly being TRBD2 (5 bases). The clonotype was recovered from a man younger than 35 in good health. The CDR3 DNA reads TGTGCCTGGAGTGTTGGGAGCGAAAAGCTGTTTTTT. Translating gives CAWSVGSEKLFF.